This entry is about one T cell receptor beta chain. What it binds is not known. Germline lookup yields CDR1 SGHDN and CDR2 FVKESK. The CDR3 extends over 16 amino acids. V dropped 0 bases and J dropped 5 bases, with 13 bases sitting between them. This entry comes from a study of cytomegalovirus exposure and HLA in healthy donors. Using immunoSEQ multiplex PCR, the repertoire was profiled, and TCRdb retains in-frame clones only, with some absent. The table has approximately 58,000 clones, 95% seen once; the top ten hold roughly 6.3%. General observations from the study: For cytomegalovirus status, the classifier reportedly gave diagnoses with high specificity and sensitivity.

The sequence came from a woman aged 18-29 years in good health and CMV-seropositive. The rearrangement joins TRBV14 to TRBJ1-4; no clear D. The source material was PBMCs. The CDR3 is CASSQDRRRPNEKLFF. The CDR3 DNA reads TGTGCCAGCAGCCAAGATAGAAGGAGGCCAAATGAAAAACTGTTTTTT.